The next 8 T cell receptor beta chains were all read from a single sample in a study of Ad26.COV2.S vaccination and SARS-CoV-2 variants. Here immunoSEQ multiplex PCR was the method, and the copy in TCRdb shows in-frame clones only, minus some. Of about 420,000 clones listed, roughly 90% were seen once; the top ten hold roughly 4%. This sample's treatment: approximately 18 received Ad26.COV2.S at low or high dose, single or two shots; five or six received placebo; per-sample allocation not given. All samples were drawn on day 63, counting from the first vaccine or placebo injection. The material was peripheral blood, obtained in a trial of Ad26.COV2.S vaccine versus placebo. The receptors derive from a person aged 18-65 years who received the Ad26.COV2.S COVID-19 vaccine or a placebo.

This sequence joins TRBV30 and TRBJ1-4; D unresolved. The V end was cut by 2 bases, the J end by 9 bases, with 16 bases between. The germline CDR1 and CDR2 sequences are GTSNPN and SVGIG (reference sequence). This CDR3 region has 14 residues. This CDR3 reads CAWSPGITTQKLFF. CDR3 coding DNA: TGTGCCTGGAGTCCCGGTATCACAACCCAAAAACTGTTTTTT.

The rearrangement links TRBV27 to TRBJ2-5; possible D gene TRBD2, 5 bases. CDR1 and CDR2 (germline): MNHEY, SMNVEV (reference sequence). The CDR3 totals 16 residues. V was trimmed by 6 bases and J by 0 bases, leaving 17 bases between them. CDR3: CASSQGGRPNQETQYF. CDR3 bases: TGTGCCAGCAGCCAAGGAGGACGGCCGAACCAAGAGACCCAGTACTTC.

The J gene is TRBJ2-2, the V gene TRBV5-4, with D hard to call. The V and J ends lost 2 bases and 6 bases respectively, with 5 bases between them. Germline CDR1 reads SGHNT; CDR2 reads YYREEE (reference sequence). CDR3 length: 12 residues. The CDR3 here is CASSFVAGELFF. The CDR3 bases are TGTGCCAGCAGCTTTGTCGCCGGGGAGCTGTTTTTT. The full variable domain, in which reference TRBV5-4 and TRBJ2-2 provide the parts outside the CDR3, is ETGVTQSPTHLIKTRGQQVTLRCSSQSGHNTVSWYQQALGQGPQFIFQYYREEENGRGNFPPRFSGLQFPNYSSELNVNALELDDSALYLCASSFVAGELFFGEGSRLTVL.

CDR3 in amino acids: CSGRGQGLGNEQFF. DNA for the CDR3: TGCAGCGGTAGGGGACAGGGGTTAGGCAATGAGCAGTTCTTC. The chain couples TRBV29-1 to TRBJ2-1, with TRBD1 identical over 10 bases. Unmatched junction bases numbered 9, after V lost 7 bases and J lost 6 bases. This CDR3 has 14 residues. Germline V gene data show CDR1 as SQVTM and CDR2 as ANQGSEA.

The V and J genes are TRBV6-1 and TRBJ1-6; D is undetermined. V lost 2 bases, J lost 5 bases, and 10 bases lay in between. This CDR3 is 15 amino acids long. Germline loops: CDR1 MNHNS, CDR2 SASEGT. The CDR3 sequence is CASSERTPDNSPLHF. DNA for the CDR3: TGTGCCAGCAGTGAAAGGACGCCGGATAATTCACCCCTCCACTTT.

The rearrangement links TRBV4-1 to TRBJ1-5; D unclear. Germline CDR1 is MGHRA and CDR2 is YSYEKL. The CDR3 sequence is 15 residues long. Between the trimmed V and J ends, which lost 0 bases and 6 bases, there was a span of 12 bases. This CDR3 reads CASSQEVVFSQPQHF. CDR3 bases: TGCGCCAGCAGCCAAGAGGTCGTTTTCTCTCAGCCCCAGCATTTT.

V is TRBV7-6 and J is TRBJ1-2, with D maybe TRBD1 (6 bases). This CDR3 has 17 amino acids. Germline values: CDR1 SGHVS, CDR2 FNYEAQ. V dropped 5 bases and J dropped 3 bases, with 22 bases sitting between them. CDR3 coding DNA: TGTGCCAGCAGCCCCACATTCTCCGGGGGCGTTCACTATGGCTACACCTTC. Translation gives CASSPTFSGGVHYGYTF.

This clone was seen more than once but under ten times. CDR3 sequence (DNA): TGTGCCAGCAGATATCAGGGTTCAGGAAACACCATATATTTT. It translates to CASRYQGSGNTIYF. The genes are TRBV3-1 (or the pseudogene TRBV3-2) and TRBJ1-3, with D possibly being TRBD1 (5 bases). Trimming took off 6 bases at V and 4 bases at J, with 13 bases between the two ends. Per germline, CDR1 LGHDT and CDR2 YNNKEL (reference sequence). CDR3 length: 14 residues.